This passage covers 15 T cell receptor beta chains from one sample sequenced in a study of blood T cell repertoires in COVID-19. Profiled with immunoSEQ multiplex PCR; TCRdb holds only in-frame clones, not every one. Here the sample spans 50,000 to 75,000 clones, roughly 86% being singletons. The sequencing sample was made of peripheral blood. The receptors shown here come from a man aged 60-69 years with acute or convalescent COVID-19.

The genes are TRBV29-1 and TRBJ1-1; maybe TRBD1 (6 bases). Trimming took 7 bases from V and 1 from J, leaving 16 bases between them. CDR3 length: 14 residues. Germline CDR1 is SQVTM and CDR2 is ANQGSEA. The CDR3 bases are TGCAGCGCCGCCGGGTCCAGGGGGAACACTGAAGCTTTCTTT. This encodes CSAAGSRGNTEAFF.

The V and J genes are TRBV11-1 and TRBJ2-1, with a tentative D call TRBD2 (6 bases). Trimming stripped 3 bases from V and 16 bases from J, with 16 bases between. Germline CDR1 is SGHAT and CDR2 is FQDESV (reference sequence). CDR3 length: 12 residues. The CDR3, as DNA: TGTGCCAGCAGCTTTGGCGGGGTTAACAACTTCTTC. It specifies CASSFGGVNNFF.

The V and J genes are TRBV27 and TRBJ2-1, with TRBD1 matching 10 bases. Germline V gene sequence: CDR1 MNHEY, CDR2 SMNVEV (reference sequence). The CDR3 extends over 16 amino acids. Germline trimming cut 5 bases from V and 3 bases from J; bases unmatched to any gene: 7. The CDR3 here is CASSPVDRGIYNEQFF. For the CDR3, the DNA is TGTGCCAGCAGTCCAGTGGACAGGGGGATCTACAATGAGCAGTTCTTC.

The chain is built from TRBV5-4 and TRBJ2-7, with unresolved D. The V and J ends lost 1 base and 2 bases respectively, with 10 bases between them. The CDR3 covers 14 residues. CDR1 and CDR2 from the germline V gene are SGHNT and YYREEE (reference sequence). The CDR3, as DNA: TGTGCCAGCAGCTTGAATCCAGAAACCTACGAGCAGTACTTC. Translation: CASSLNPETYEQYF.

V gene TRBV27 combines with J gene TRBJ2-7; a weak D match, TRBD2 (5 bases). From germline, CDR1 is MNHEY and CDR2 SMNVEV (reference sequence). Trimming pared 6 bases from V and 5 bases from J, leaving 17 bases between. This CDR3 comprises 14 residues. The DNA of the CDR3 is TGTGCCAGCAGCCTAAGGTGGGCGGGCCACGAGCAGTACTTC. Encoded protein: CASSLRWAGHEQYF.

V and J are TRBV6-2 or TRBV6-3 and TRBJ1-5; tentatively, D is TRBD1 (6 bases). The CDR3 is made up of 17 amino acids. V lost 4 bases and J lost 2, with 18 bases in between. Germline CDR1 is MNHEY and CDR2 is SVGEGT. CDR3: CASSFAATGWRNQPQHF. The DNA of the CDR3 is TGTGCCAGCAGTTTTGCCGCGACAGGATGGCGCAATCAGCCCCAGCATTTT.

V gene TRBV7-3 combines with J gene TRBJ2-6, with a tentative D call TRBD1 (5 bases). The V gene lost 0 bases and the J gene lost 2 bases, with 8 bases spanning the gap. The length of the CDR3 is 16 residues. The germline gives CDR1 SGHTA, CDR2 FQGTGA. CDR3 sequence: CASSLTMGPGANVLTF. Written as DNA, the CDR3 is TGTGCCAGCAGCTTAACGATGGGGCCTGGGGCCAACGTCCTGACTTTC.

The rearrangement uses TRBV5-6 and TRBJ1-2; D gene unclear. Germline loops: CDR1 SGHDT, CDR2 YYEEEE. Trimming pared 2 bases from V and 6 bases from J, leaving 20 bases between. This CDR3 is built from 16 residues. The CDR3 coding sequence is TGTGCCAGCAGCTTCTCCACCATGAGGCTTTTTAATGGCTACACCTTC. Its protein is CASSFSTMRLFNGYTF.

This clone was seen only a few times. The genes are TRBV2 and TRBJ2-7, with a tentative D call TRBD1 (5 bases). The length of the CDR3 is 12 residues. From germline, CDR1 is SNHLY and CDR2 FYNNEI. V was pared by 9 bases and J by 2 bases, with 11 bases between. The DNA of the CDR3 is TGTGCCAGTTCCAGGGTTCCCTACGAGCAGTACTTC. Its protein product is CASSRVPYEQYF.

This sequence joins TRBV28 and TRBJ1-3, with 7 bases matching TRBD1. The germline V gene encodes CDR1 MDHEN and CDR2 SYDVKM. The CDR3 consists of 14 residues. Losses at the gene ends were 7 bases for V and 2 bases for J; bases not matched to a gene: 5. CDR3 amino acids: CASTDRATGNTIYF. As DNA, the CDR3 is TGTGCCAGCACAGACAGGGCAACTGGAAACACCATATATTTT.

CDR3 region: CATARRFDSNQPQHF. The CDR3 region has the DNA TGTGCCACTGCGAGGCGATTCGATAGCAATCAGCCCCAGCATTTT. The V call is TRBV19, the J call TRBJ1-5; D is ambiguous. Germline V lookup: CDR1 LNHDA, CDR2 SQIVND (reference sequence). The CDR3 length is 15 residues. Trimming stripped 10 bases from V and 0 bases from J, with 16 bases between.

The chain joins TRBV6-1 to TRBJ1-2; D might be TRBD1 (5 bases). This CDR3 is built from 15 residues. The V end lost 2 bases, the J end lost 4 bases, and 14 bases lay between the germline ends. Germline V gene data show CDR1 as MNHNS and CDR2 as SASEGT. The CDR3 nucleotides are TGTGCCAGCAGTGAACTTTTACGGGGGACCTATGGCTACACCTTC. This translates into CASSELLRGTYGYTF.

The gene calls are TRBV15 and TRBJ2-7, with TRBD1 matching over 10 bases. CDR1 LNHNV and CDR2 YYDKDF come from the germline V gene (reference sequence). There are 14 residues in the CDR3. V dropped 6 bases and J dropped 2; count of bases not matched to a gene: 4. The CDR3 is CATSRDRGPYEQYF. The CDR3, as DNA: TGTGCCACCAGTCGAGACAGGGGGCCCTACGAGCAGTACTTC.

This sequence joins TRBV20-1 and TRBJ1-2; D unresolved. The CDR3 extends over 10 amino acids. V dropped 5 bases and J dropped 8 bases, with 9 bases sitting between them. Per the germline V gene, CDR1 is DFQATT and CDR2 is SNEGSKA (reference sequence). CDR3: CSAAGGGYTF. CDR3 nucleotide sequence: TGCAGTGCTGCCGGCGGGGGCTACACCTTC.

The chain is built from TRBV5-6 and TRBJ1-4; 7 bases line up with TRBD1. V was clipped by 2 bases and J by 4 bases; unmatched bases: 2. Germline V gene lookup returns CDR1 SGHDT and CDR2 YYEEEE. The CDR3 sequence is 14 residues long. CDR3 sequence: CASSFQGVNEKLFF. CDR3 sequence (DNA): TGTGCCAGCAGCTTCCAGGGGGTTAATGAAAAACTGTTTTTT.